A selection of T cell receptor beta chains follows, all from one sample in a study of T cell responses to AZD1222 COVID-19 vaccine. Only in-frame clones appear in the TCRdb table, and some are missing; sequencing was by immunoSEQ multiplex PCR. The top ten hold 3% to 4% of the sample, which has 95,000 to 150,000 clones, approximately 88% seen once. The sample here was peripheral blood, taken on day 0 of AZD1222 vaccination. The source is an adult in good health. Each CDR3 is given with its conserved first and last residue. D genes are given only for firm matches. The listing skips clone size in some rows; elsewhere it reads once, few, many or a size class.

j_call v_call d_call cdr3_length clone_size cdr3_aa cdr3_nt
TRBJ2-1 TRBV5-1 TRBD1 18 once CASSFGRFRDRGVNEQFF TGCGCCAGCAGCTTCGGACGATTCCGGGACAGGGGGGTGAATGAGCAGTTCTTC
TRBJ2-3 TRBV11-3 . 15 . CASSLGTEFTDTQYF TGTGCCAGCAGCTTAGGGACAGAGTTCACAGATACGCAGTATTTT
TRBJ2-7 TRBV18 . 15 . CASSPRSKGAYEQYF TGTGCCAGCTCACCACGATCCAAAGGCGCCTACGAGCAGTACTTC
TRBJ1-2 TRBV19 TRBD1 13 . CASSTTDRYGYTF TGTGCCAGTAGTACGACGGACAGGTATGGCTACACCTTC
TRBJ1-1 TRBV2 . 15 . CASSHPRTSGTEAFF TGTGCCAGCAGTCACCCCAGGACTAGTGGGACTGAAGCTTTCTTT
TRBJ1-5 TRBV6-6 . 13 . CASRVKGKQPQHF TGTGCCAGCAGGGTCAAAGGGAAGCAGCCCCAGCATTTT
TRBJ1-3 TRBV9 . 17 once CASSVGRARVSGNTIYF TGTGCCAGCAGCGTAGGACGAGCCAGAGTTTCTGGAAACACCATATATTTT
TRBJ2-5 TRBV11-2 TRBD2 16 . CASSSGLAGFGETQYF TGTGCCAGCAGCTCGGGACTAGCTGGGTTCGGGGAGACCCAGTACTTC
TRBJ1-2 TRBV27 TRBD1 14 . CASSPFTGGYGYTF TGTGCCAGCAGTCCCTTCACAGGGGGCTATGGCTACACCTTC
TRBJ2-1 TRBV6-2/TRBV6-3 . 14 . CASSYNQGMGEQFF TGTGCCAGCAGTTACAACCAGGGAATGGGGGAGCAGTTCTTC
TRBJ1-2 TRBV5-1 . 15 . CASSLDGAPTYGYTF TGCGCCAGCAGCTTGGACGGGGCGCCGACCTATGGCTACACCTTC
TRBJ1-2 TRBV7-2 . 13 . CATREGSNYGYTF TGTGCCACGCGAGAGGGGTCTAACTATGGCTACACCTTC
TRBJ2-5 TRBV2 . 14 . CASSEGASQETQYF TGTGCCAGCAGTGAAGGCGCTTCGCAAGAGACCCAGTACTTC
TRBJ1-2 TRBV6-5 . 12 once CASRPGNYGYTF TGTGCCAGCAGACCCGGAAACTATGGCTACACCTTC
TRBJ1-1 TRBV7-3 . 13 . CASSLRVTDEAFF TGTGCCAGCAGCTTAAGAGTTACGGACGAAGCTTTCTTT
TRBJ2-7 TRBV6-5 . 15 . CASSYDSSATYEQYF TGTGCCAGCAGTTATGACTCTTCGGCCACCTACGAGCAGTACTTC
TRBJ2-5 TRBV9 TRBD2 14 . CASNSGGPSETQYF TGTGCCAGCAACAGCGGGGGCCCATCGGAGACCCAGTACTTC
TRBJ2-3 TRBV7-5 . 19 . CATPSGTETSGTSTDTQYF TGTGCCACCCCATCCGGGACGGAGACTAGCGGGACTAGCACAGATACGCAGTATTTT
TRBJ1-2 TRBV27 TRBD1 18 . CASSATTGGVLFSYGYTF TGTGCCAGCAGTGCCACGACAGGGGGCGTCCTATTCTCCTATGGCTACACCTTC